These 30 T cell receptor beta chains share one sample of origin, sequenced in a study of T cell responses to AZD1222 COVID-19 vaccine. Clones were read by immunoSEQ multiplex PCR, and TCRdb kept only the in-frame ones, dropping some. This table holds about 110,000 clones, roughly nine tenths found once. The material sequenced was peripheral blood, taken on day 0 of AZD1222 vaccination. Receptors originate from an adult in good health.

The gene calls are TRBV2 and TRBJ2-7; D is undetermined. The length of the CDR3 is 14 residues. Germline assignment: CDR1 SNHLY and CDR2 FYNNEI. The V and J ends lost 5 bases and 0 bases respectively, with 11 bases between them. In DNA, the CDR3 is TGTGCCAGCAGTTCTTCACGGGTCTCCTACGAGCAGTACTTC. It encodes CASSSSRVSYEQYF.

The CDR3 loop is CATSDQGALEQYF. The CDR3, as DNA: TGTGCCACCAGTGATCAGGGGGCTCTTGAGCAGTACTTC. The J gene is TRBJ2-7, the V gene TRBV24-1; 8 bases align to TRBD1. Germline trimming cut 3 bases from V and 7 bases from J; bases unmatched to any gene: 4. The CDR3 sequence is 13 residues long. Germline CDR1 and CDR2: KGHDR and SFDVKD.

This clone was observed a few times. The chain is built from TRBV20-1 and TRBJ2-4; the D gene is possibly TRBD1 (5 bases). This CDR3 is 14 amino acids long. The V end lost 3 bases, the J end lost 6 bases, and 15 bases lay between the germline ends. CDR1 DFQATT and CDR2 SNEGSKA come from the germline V gene (reference sequence). The CDR3 bases are TGCAGTGCTAGTTTCAGCAGGGATGGAAACATTCAGTACTTC. Encoded protein: CSASFSRDGNIQYF.

CDR3 protein: CASSYGRGSSTDTQYF. The CDR3 nucleotides are TGTGCCAGCAGTTACGGTCGGGGGAGTAGCACAGATACGCAGTATTTT. This chain links TRBV6-5 with TRBJ2-3; the D gene is possibly TRBD2 (6 bases). With 2 bases removed from V and 0 bases from J, the gap between germline ends came to 12 bases. Germline CDR1 reads MNHEY; CDR2 reads SVGAGI. This CDR3 region has 16 residues.

The genes are TRBV28 and TRBJ2-7; D is uncertain. V was trimmed by 1 base and J by 8 bases, leaving 15 bases between them. CDR3 size: 14 residues. Germline CDR1 MDHEN, CDR2 SYDVKM. CDR3 sequence: CASSLLGPPRKQYF. The CDR3 DNA is TGTGCCAGCAGTTTATTGGGCCCTCCGAGGAAGCAGTACTTC.

J is TRBJ1-6 and V is TRBV6-5; unclear D gene. From germline, CDR1 is MNHEY and CDR2 SVGAGI. The V and J ends lost 7 bases and 7 bases respectively, with 8 bases between them. CDR3 length equals 12 residues. The CDR3 spells CASIFGNSPLHF. CDR3 nucleotides: TGTGCCAGCATCTTTGGAAATTCACCCCTCCACTTT.

The rearrangement uses TRBV28 and TRBJ1-3; TRBD1 matches at 11 bases. CDR1 and CDR2 (germline): MDHEN, SYDVKM. The CDR3 covers 18 residues. Trimming at V came to 6 bases and at J to 1 base, leaving 11 bases not matched to a gene. CDR3 bases: TGTGCCAGCAGGCCTGGGGACAGGGGGTACCCATCTGGAAACACCATATATTTT. Translated, it gives CASRPGDRGYPSGNTIYF.

This rearrangement joins TRBV7-8 to TRBJ1-1; possibly TRBD1 for D (6 bases). Deletions cut 7 bases from V and 6 bases from J, with 24 bases between. Germline values: CDR1 SGHVS, CDR2 FQNEAQ. This CDR3 has 16 residues. CDR3 sequence (DNA): TGTGCCAGCATCTTTTCACTCGGGGGCGGACAATCTGAAGCTTTCTTT. Its protein product is CASIFSLGGGQSEAFF.

The chain employs TRBV30 and TRBJ1-1, with D possibly matching TRBD1 (5 bases). Germline V gene lookup returns CDR1 GTSNPN and CDR2 SVGIG (reference sequence). V lost 4 bases to trimming and J lost 3 bases, with 15 bases between them. The CDR3 totals 14 residues. This chain's CDR3 is CAWTREGRDTEAFF. The CDR3 region has the DNA TGTGCCTGGACCCGAGAGGGGAGGGACACTGAAGCTTTCTTT.

The chain uses TRBV11-3 and TRBJ2-7, with 8 bases that match TRBD1. The CDR3 is made up of 12 amino acids. J lost 5 bases, V lost 6 bases, and 3 bases had no gene match. Germline V gives CDR1 SGHNT, CDR2 YENEEA. In DNA form, the CDR3 reads TGTGCCAGCAGGTCGACAGGGGACGAGCAGTACTTC. Translating gives CASRSTGDEQYF.

The chain links TRBV20-1 to TRBJ2-5, with D unresolved. CDR1 and CDR2 from the germline V gene are DFQATT and SNEGSKA (reference sequence). The length of the CDR3 is 11 residues. Trimming stripped 4 bases from V and 5 bases from J, with 8 bases between. The CDR3 nucleotides are TGCAGTGCTATTCATCGGGAGACCCAGTACTTC. Translation gives CSAIHRETQYF.

The chain carries TRBV30 and TRBJ1-2; tentative D call: TRBD1 (5 bases). CDR1 is GTSNPN and CDR2 is SVGIG in the germline V gene (reference sequence). The CDR3 runs to 16 residues. V was trimmed by 6 bases and J by 2 bases, leaving 22 bases between them. In DNA, the CDR3 is TGTGCCTGCCAGTCTTTGACTGGAAGGGGCAACTATGGCTACACCTTC. It codes for CACQSLTGRGNYGYTF.

This rearrangement joins TRBV9 to TRBJ1-6, with a tentative D call TRBD1 (5 bases). V lost 3 bases to trimming and J lost 6 bases, with 16 bases between them. The germline gives CDR1 SGDLS, CDR2 YYNGEE. This CDR3 comprises 16 residues. DNA for the CDR3: TGTGCCAGCAGCGAGCAGGAAGGGGCGACTAATTCACCCCTCCACTTT. It is translated as CASSEQEGATNSPLHF.

The chain is built from TRBV5-1 and TRBJ2-2; TRBD1 matches 10 bases. V shed 4 bases, J shed 4 bases, and the junction held 7 bases outside the gene matches. Germline V gene sequence: CDR1 SGHRS, CDR2 YFSETQ. This CDR3 comprises 16 residues. This CDR3 reads CASSPGTGVPTGELFF. CDR3 DNA sequence: TGCGCCAGCAGCCCGGGGACAGGGGTCCCCACCGGGGAGCTGTTTTTT.

The V call is TRBV23-1, the J call TRBJ2-7; D could derive from TRBD1 or TRBD2 (5 bases each). TRBV23-1 is annotated as an ORF whose role is uncertain. V shed 0 bases and J shed 0 bases, with 9 bases lying between them. This CDR3 region has 15 residues. The CDR3 DNA is TGCGCCAGCAGTCAATCGGGGACGGACTCCTACGAGCAGTACTTC. It encodes CASSQSGTDSYEQYF.

DNA for the CDR3: TGTGCCAGCAGCTTATCCGGGACAAAGGGACAGCCCCAGCATTTT. It codes for CASSLSGTKGQPQHF. The chain employs TRBV5-5 and TRBJ1-5, with D maybe TRBD1 (6 bases). The germline gives CDR1 SGHKS, CDR2 YYEKEE (reference sequence). This CDR3 is built from 15 residues. Trimming stripped 2 bases from V and 7 bases from J, with 16 bases between.

CDR3 DNA: TGTGCCAGCAGCTTAGGAAGCGGGGGCTATGGCTACACCTTC. It specifies CASSLGSGGYGYTF. The gene calls are TRBV5-4 and TRBJ1-2, with a tentative D call TRBD1 (5 bases). Trimming took 2 bases from V and 4 from J, leaving 12 bases between them. In germline, CDR1 is SGHNT, CDR2 YYREEE (reference sequence). CDR3 length: 14 amino acids.

The chain links TRBV11-3 to TRBJ2-7; 8 bases map to TRBD2. Unmatched junction bases numbered 14, after V lost 5 bases and J lost 5 bases. The CDR3 consists of 16 residues. Germline V CDR1 and CDR2: SGHNT, YENEEA. The CDR3 reads CASSPGGVAGRNEQYF. CDR3 coding DNA: TGTGCCAGCAGCCCCGGGGGAGTAGCGGGAAGGAACGAGCAGTACTTC.

The chain recombines TRBV6-2 or TRBV6-3 with TRBJ1-2; no reliable D call. Trimming removed 1 base at V and 6 bases at J, with 9 bases between. Germline CDR1 reads MNHEY; CDR2 reads SVGEGT. The CDR3 consists of 13 residues. In DNA form, the CDR3 reads TGTGCCAGCAGTTACTTTTCTGTGAATGGCTACACCTTC. It translates to CASSYFSVNGYTF.

This chain links TRBV11-3 with TRBJ2-1; D may match TRBD1 or TRBD2 (5 bases each). V lost 2 bases and J 10 bases, leaving 9 bases between the germline ends. This CDR3 is built from 12 residues. The germline V gene encodes CDR1 SGHNT and CDR2 YENEEA. CDR3 amino acids: CASSLSGTEQFF. Written as DNA, the CDR3 is TGTGCCAGCAGCTTATCCGGGACGGAGCAGTTCTTC.

This chain's CDR3 is CASTFGGASYEQYF. The CDR3 nucleotides are TGTGCCAGTACCTTTGGCGGGGCATCCTACGAGCAGTACTTC. The chain combines TRBV6-5 with TRBJ2-7; D possibly corresponds to TRBD2 (6 bases). The V gene's germline CDR1 is MNHEY and CDR2 SVGAGI. Trimming shortened V by 9 bases and J by 1 base, and 16 bases separated the two germline ends. This CDR3 region has 14 residues.

The chain joins TRBV5-6 to TRBJ1-2, with D possibly being TRBD1 (6 bases). This CDR3 has 14 amino acids. CDR1 and CDR2 from the germline V gene are SGHDT and YYEEEE. With 5 bases removed from V and 0 bases from J, the gap between germline ends came to 11 bases. CDR3 bases: TGTGCCAGCAGGACGCAGGGGACTAACTATGGCTACACCTTC. Amino acid sequence: CASRTQGTNYGYTF.

This clone was detected once. V is TRBV6-5 and J is TRBJ1-1, with TRBD1 identical over 7 bases. Unmatched junction bases numbered 7, after V lost 5 bases and J lost 1 base. In germline, CDR1 is MNHEY, CDR2 SVGAGI. This CDR3 has 15 amino acids. The CDR3 sequence is CASSTDRFGNTEAFF. CDR3 nucleotides: TGTGCCAGCAGTACGGACAGGTTCGGGAACACTGAAGCTTTCTTT.

Here the CDR3 DNA reads TGTGCCACCAGCAGGGGCCGGACAGCTACTAATGAAAAACTGTTTTTT. This codes for CATSRGRTATNEKLFF. The V gene is TRBV15, the J gene TRBJ1-4, with TRBD1 as a possible D gene (6 bases). In germline, CDR1 is LNHNV, CDR2 YYDKDF (reference sequence). V was trimmed by 3 bases and J by 2 bases, leaving 13 bases between them. The CDR3 totals 16 residues.

The chain employs TRBV2 and TRBJ2-5; 15 bases match TRBD2. The trim removed 3 bases at V and 0 bases at J, leaving 5 bases unmatched. The V gene's germline CDR1 is SNHLY and CDR2 FYNNEI. The length of the CDR3 is 18 residues. The CDR3 nucleotides are TGTGCCAGCAGTGACGGACTAGCGGGAGGGGTGTACCAAGAGACCCAGTACTTC. This codes for CASSDGLAGGVYQETQYF. Filled out from reference TRBV2 and TRBJ2-5, the complete variable domain reads EPEVTQTPSHQVTQMGQEVILRCVPISNHLYFYWYRQILGQKVEFLVSFYNNEISEKSEIFDDQFSVERPDGSNFTLKIRSTKLEDSAMYFCASSDGLAGGVYQETQYFGPGTRLLVL.

The V gene is TRBV6-4, the J gene TRBJ1-1; TRBD1 might be the D (6 bases). Trimming removed 6 bases at V and 3 bases at J, with 14 bases between. This CDR3 is 14 amino acids long. Germline CDR1 and CDR2: MRHNA and SNTAGT. CDR3 DNA sequence: TGTGCCAGCAGAGTACAGGGTGGATACACTGAAGCTTTCTTT. Amino acid sequence: CASRVQGGYTEAFF.

This clone appeared once. V usage is TRBV6-5 and J usage is TRBJ1-2; possibly TRBD1 for D (5 bases). The length of the CDR3 is 16 residues. Trimming pared 0 bases from V and 4 bases from J, leaving 15 bases between. Germline-derived CDR1 and CDR2 are MNHEY and SVGAGI. CDR3 DNA sequence: TGTGCCAGCAGTTACTCGTCCACGGACACCTTCTATGGCTACACCTTC. Its translation: CASSYSSTDTFYGYTF.

The chain combines TRBV2 with TRBJ1-5; the match to TRBD1 covers 8 bases. Germline CDR1 SNHLY, CDR2 FYNNEI. Unmatched junction bases numbered 6, after V lost 6 bases and J lost 5 bases. This CDR3 comprises 14 residues. CDR3 in DNA: TGTGCCAGCAGACCCGGGACAGGCCATCAGCCCCAGCATTTT. Translated, it gives CASRPGTGHQPQHF.

A single count supports this clone. The V and J genes are TRBV7-9 and TRBJ2-7; tentatively, D is TRBD1 (6 bases). The CDR3 contains 15 residues. Germline CDR1 is SEHNR and CDR2 is FQNEAQ (reference sequence). V was clipped by 1 base and J by 7 bases, with 17 bases between them. DNA for the CDR3: TGTGCCAGCAGCTTAGGGCAGGGGAGTGTTGGAGAGCAGTACTTC. Translation gives CASSLGQGSVGEQYF.

The chain has TRBV28 and TRBJ1-3; D gene uncertain. Germline values: CDR1 MDHEN, CDR2 SYDVKM. Trimming stripped 6 bases from V and 0 bases from J, with 30 bases between. This CDR3 is 21 amino acids long. CDR3 sequence (DNA): TGTGCCAGCAGCCCTCCTATGTTTGATGATCGAGGGCCCTTCTCTGGAAACACCATATATTTT. Translated, it gives CASSPPMFDDRGPFSGNTIYF.